This T cell receptor (beta chain) was recovered during a study of OX40 agonist ivuxolimab in advanced cancers. Study information: The treatment was a fully human IgG2 OX40 agonist, ivuxolimab. Of the participants, around 43% had some prior anti-PD-1, anti-PD-L1 or anti-CTLA-4 therapy, which was allowed. Study results and limitations: In CD8+ T cells, expanded clones were on average more numerous than in CD4+. Specificity for antigen went undetermined in the expanded peripheral T cells.

The method was immunoSEQ multiplex PCR; TCRdb's version includes in-frame clones alone and lacks a portion of them. In the table there are about 80,000 clones, roughly nine tenths of which are singletons. In the case of this clone: Its antigen is undetermined.

The TCR sequence derives from an adult with an advanced solid tumor such as melanoma, head and neck, liver or kidney cancer. The sample here was CD4+ or CD8+ T cells sorted from blood, taken in a trial of the OX40 agonist ivuxolimab.

CDR3 DNA: TGTGCCTGGGCTCCGGTCTTGGGGACTGAAGCTTTCTTT. The encoded protein is CAWAPVLGTEAFF. J is TRBJ1-1 and V is TRBV30, with D unclear. This CDR3 spans 13 amino acids. Between the trimmed V and J ends, which lost 5 bases and 5 bases, there was a span of 15 bases. The germline gives CDR1 GTSNPN, CDR2 SVGIG (reference sequence).